The 7 T cell receptor beta chains presented below share a single source sample, sequenced in a study of tumour-infiltrating T cells in Burkitt lymphoma. The table came from immunoSEQ multiplex PCR; TCRdb's copy has only in-frame clones and leaves some out. The data show about 50,000 clones, around 32% seen once. The sample comprised tumor tissue. These receptors all come from a human donor with Burkitt lymphoma.

In this sample, this clone turned up a few times. The V call is TRBV4-2, the J call TRBJ2-2, with 9 bases lining up with TRBD2. CDR1 LGHNA and CDR2 YNFKEQ come from the germline V gene. V shed 8 bases, J shed 4 bases, and the junction held 11 bases outside the gene matches. This CDR3 has 16 amino acids. CDR3 residues: CASGYPGLARTGELFF. The CDR3 nucleotides read TGTGCCAGCGGCTACCCGGGACTAGCACGCACCGGGGAGCTGTTTTTT.

V is TRBV2 and J is TRBJ2-2; 7 nucleotides align to TRBD2. The CDR3 consists of 17 residues. CDR1 is SNHLY, CDR2 FYNNEI, per germline. The ends lost 3 bases at V and 2 bases at J; junction bases unmatched: 9. The CDR3 reads CASSDDPGLPNTGELFF. The CDR3 DNA reads as TGTGCCAGCAGTGATGACCCGGGACTACCTAACACCGGGGAGCTGTTTTTT.

The V call is TRBV7-2, the J call TRBJ2-2; D not certain. Germline values: CDR1 SGHTA, CDR2 FQGNSA. The CDR3 consists of 14 residues. V lost 3 bases and J lost 4, with 9 bases in between. CDR3 bases: TGTGCCAGCAGCTTCCAAGGGTTCACCGGGGAGCTGTTTTTT. Its protein is CASSFQGFTGELFF.

This chain uses TRBV2 with TRBJ2-3; D not resolved. V was clipped by 4 bases and J by 7 bases, with 12 bases between them. The CDR3 covers 13 residues. Germline CDR1 is SNHLY and CDR2 is FYNNEI. The CDR3 DNA is TGTGCCAGCAGTGCACCCAGTACCCATACGCAGTATTTT. Protein product: CASSAPSTHTQYF. The full variable domain, completed using reference TRBV2 and TRBJ2-3, is EPEVTQTPSHQVTQMGQEVILRCVPISNHLYFYWYRQILGQKVEFLVSFYNNEISEKSEIFDDQFSVERPDGSNFTLKIRSTKLEDSAMYFCASSAPSTHTQYFGPGTRLTVL.

This clone was seen more than once but under ten times. The genes are TRBV5-8 and TRBJ1-6, with TRBD1 as a possible D gene (5 bases). The CDR3 is 17 residues long. V was trimmed by 4 bases and J by 2 bases, leaving 16 bases between them. Germline V lookup: CDR1 SGHTS, CDR2 YDEGEE. CDR3 bases: TGTGCCAGCAGCATAAGGGGCAGAGCAACCTATAATTCACCCCTCCACTTT. This translates into CASSIRGRATYNSPLHF.

This clone was seen a few times. The V call is TRBV5-6, the J call TRBJ2-1; either TRBD1 or TRBD2 may supply D (5 bases each). There are 15 residues in the CDR3. Per germline, CDR1 SGHDT and CDR2 YYEEEE. V lost 5 bases, J lost 0 bases, and 12 bases lay in between. The CDR3 coding sequence is TGTGCCAGCAGGTCAGGGAGAGGCTCCTACAATGAGCAGTTCTTC. As protein: CASRSGRGSYNEQFF.

CDR3 region: CASSFGNQPQHF. In DNA form, the CDR3 reads TGTGCCAGCAGTTTCGGGAATCAGCCCCAGCATTTT. The chain combines TRBV28 with TRBJ1-5, with D hard to call. The CDR3 is made up of 12 amino acids. Germline assignment: CDR1 MDHEN and CDR2 SYDVKM. The ends were cut back, 3 bases at V and 4 bases at J, with 4 bases in the middle.